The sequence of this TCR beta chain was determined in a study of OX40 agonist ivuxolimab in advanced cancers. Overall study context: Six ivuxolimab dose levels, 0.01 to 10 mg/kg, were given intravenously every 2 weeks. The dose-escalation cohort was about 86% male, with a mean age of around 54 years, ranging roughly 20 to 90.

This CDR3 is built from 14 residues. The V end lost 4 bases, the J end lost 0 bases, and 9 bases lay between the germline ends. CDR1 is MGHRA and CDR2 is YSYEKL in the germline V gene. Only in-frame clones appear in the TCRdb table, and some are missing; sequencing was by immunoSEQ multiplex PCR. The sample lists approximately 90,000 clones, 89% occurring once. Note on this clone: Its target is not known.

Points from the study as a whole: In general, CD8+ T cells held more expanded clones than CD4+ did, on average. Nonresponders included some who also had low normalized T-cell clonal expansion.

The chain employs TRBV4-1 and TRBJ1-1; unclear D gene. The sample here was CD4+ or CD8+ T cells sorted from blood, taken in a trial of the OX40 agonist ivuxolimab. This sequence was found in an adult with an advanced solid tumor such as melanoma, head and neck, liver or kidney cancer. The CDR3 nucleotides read TGCGCCAGCAGCCGTACAGAGATGAACACTGAAGCTTTCTTT. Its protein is CASSRTEMNTEAFF.